These 27 T cell receptor beta chains were all obtained from the same sample, sequenced in a study of regulatory T cells in long-lasting Graves disease. Time point of the sample: newly diagnosed GD, antithyroid drugs for less than 3 months. Construction of the TCR library relied on RNA isolated from PBMCs. For TCR beta, libraries came from iRepertoire HTBI primers and Arm-PCR of CDR3 regions. TCRdb itself ran the multiplex PCR reads through MiXCR, one entry per CDR3 protein. Of a few hundred thousand distinct CDR3 sequences in the sample, 10% to 15% were seen once. These data are also associated with another study on T cells in Graves' hyperthyroidism and ophthalmopathy.

This specimen consisted of peripheral blood mononuclear cells (PBMCs), obtained at new diagnosis, from a patient treated with antithyroid drugs. These receptors all stem from a woman between 18 and 29 years old with Graves disease.

This clonotype was observed at least ten times. The gene calls are TRBV24-1 and TRBJ2-7; D not certain. Per the germline V gene, CDR1 is KGHDR and CDR2 is SFDVKD. V was trimmed by 2 bases and J by 3 bases, leaving 7 bases between them. The CDR3 runs to 13 residues. CDR3 loop: CATSDSNSYEQYF. CDR3 bases: TGTGCCACCAGTGATTCTAACAGCTACGAGCAGTACTTC.

This clonotype was seen many times. The chain couples TRBV24-1 to TRBJ1-2; D not certain. V was clipped by 2 bases and J by 4 bases, with 10 bases between them. CDR3 length: 14 amino acids. Germline loops: CDR1 KGHDR, CDR2 SFDVKD. The CDR3 bases are TGTGCCACCAGTGATTCAACCCGGGGCTATGGCTACACCTTC. The encoded protein is CATSDSTRGYGYTF.

Only a few counts were recorded for this clonotype. The chain links TRBV4-2 to TRBJ1-1; D remains unclear. This CDR3 is 16 amino acids long. Trimming cost V 0 bases and J 1 base, with 12 bases left between them. Germline V CDR1 and CDR2: LGHNA, YNFKEQ. The CDR3 sequence is CASSQDPPPPNTEAFF. In nucleotides, the CDR3 is TGTGCCAGCAGCCAAGATCCGCCACCACCGAACACTGAAGCTTTCTTT.

This clonotype was counted at least ten times. V usage is TRBV7-2 and J usage is TRBJ1-2; 12 bases are a match to TRBD1. This CDR3 comprises 16 residues. V trimming: 6 bases; J trimming: 6 bases; junction bases outside the gene matches: 11. Germline CDR1 is SGHTA and CDR2 is FQGNSA. CDR3 bases: TGTGCCAGCAGTTACGACCGGGACAGGGGGCGAGATGGCTACACCTTC. It yields the protein CASSYDRDRGRDGYTF. Filled out from reference TRBV7-2 and TRBJ1-2, the complete variable domain reads GAGVSQSPSNKVTEKGKDVELRCDPISGHTALYWYRQSLGQGLEFLIYFQGNSAPDKSGLPSDRFSAERTGGSVSTLTIQRTQQEDSAVYLCASSYDRDRGRDGYTFGSGTRLTVV.

The V and J genes are TRBV4-1 and TRBJ2-2; no reliable D call. In germline, CDR1 is MGHRA, CDR2 YSYEKL. The CDR3 contains 13 residues. V lost 1 base and J 6 bases, leaving 6 bases between the germline ends. CDR3 sequence (DNA): TGCGCCAGCAGCCAAGTCACAGCCGGGGAGCTGTTTTTT. Translation gives CASSQVTAGELFF.

This clonotype was seen repeatedly, ten times or more. The chain employs TRBV7-3 and TRBJ1-3; 7 bases are a match to TRBD1. Germline CDR1 is SGHTA and CDR2 is FQGTGA. V shed 5 bases, J shed 2 bases, and the junction held 3 bases outside the gene matches. The CDR3 covers 14 residues. The CDR3 DNA reads as TGTGCCAGCAGCCCGACAGGGACTGGAAACACCATATATTTT. Its protein is CASSPTGTGNTIYF.

This chain uses TRBV18 with TRBJ1-5; 11 nucleotides align to TRBD1. Germline V CDR1 and CDR2: KGHSH, LQKENI. V shed 3 bases, J shed 0 bases, and the junction held 4 bases outside the gene matches. The CDR3 has 17 residues. This chain's CDR3 is CASSPGQGVGSNQPQHF. DNA of the CDR3: TGTGCCAGCTCACCGGGACAGGGGGTTGGTAGCAATCAGCCCCAGCATTTT.

The rearrangement links TRBV3-1 to TRBJ2-3, with D possibly matching TRBD2 (6 bases). V was cut by 3 bases and J by 6 bases, with 22 bases left in between. This CDR3 is built from 17 residues. Germline CDR1 is LGHDT and CDR2 is YNNKEL (reference sequence). The CDR3 loop is CASSHNPTEALADTQYF. DNA of the CDR3: TGTGCCAGCAGCCATAACCCGACCGAGGCGCTAGCGGATACGCAGTATTTT.

This clonotype was found many times. The V and J genes are TRBV7-2 and TRBJ2-5; 12 bases are shared with TRBD2. V gave up 5 bases and J gave up 0 bases; unmatched junction bases: 13. This CDR3 contains 19 residues. Germline V gives CDR1 SGHTA, CDR2 FQGNSA. In DNA form, the CDR3 reads TGTGCCAGCAGCCCTACGGGGACTAGCGGGCCAATGTACCAAGAGACCCAGTACTTC. Protein: CASSPTGTSGPMYQETQYF.

This clonotype was seen repeatedly, ten times or more. The gene calls are TRBV6-5 and TRBJ2-5; D could derive from TRBD1 or TRBD2 (6 bases each). CDR1 MNHEY and CDR2 SVGAGI come from the germline V gene. Trimming stripped 6 bases from V and 9 bases from J, with 17 bases between. The CDR3 covers 13 residues. CDR3 in DNA: TGTGCCAGCAGCTACGGGGGCCTGGGGGCCCAGTACTTC. Encoded protein: CASSYGGLGAQYF.

This clonotype showed up many times. V usage is TRBV5-1 and J usage is TRBJ2-3; possibly TRBD1 or TRBD2 for D (5 bases each). With 3 bases removed from V and 2 bases from J, the gap between germline ends came to 16 bases. Germline CDR1 reads SGHRS; CDR2 reads YFSETQ. The CDR3 totals 16 residues. The CDR3 protein is CASSSLGRDHTDTQYF. CDR3 coding DNA: TGCGCCAGCAGCTCCCTCGGTCGGGACCACACAGATACGCAGTATTTT. The full variable domain, completed using reference TRBV5-1 and TRBJ2-3, is KAGVTQTPRYLIKTRGQQVTLSCSPISGHRSVSWYQQTPGQGLQFLFEYFSETQRNKGNFPGRFSGRQFSNSRSEMNVSTLELGDSALYLCASSSLGRDHTDTQYFGPGTRLTVL.

This clonotype was observed many times. The V and J genes are TRBV27 and TRBJ2-7, with 13 bases lining up with TRBD2. CDR1 MNHEY and CDR2 SMNVEV come from the germline V gene (reference sequence). The CDR3 contains 17 residues. The J segment lost 2 bases and the V segment lost 7 bases, leaving 11 bases of the junction unmatched. The CDR3: CASTNGTSGTLTYEQYF. CDR3 bases: TGTGCCAGCACCAACGGGACTAGCGGGACCCTAACCTACGAGCAGTACTTC.

This clonotype was detected only a few times. This chain connects TRBV7-2 to TRBJ1-2; the D gene is possibly TRBD1 (5 bases). Germline V gives CDR1 SGHTA, CDR2 FQGNSA. CDR3 size: 16 residues. The germline V and J ends were trimmed by 2 bases and 4 bases, with 17 bases remaining between them. The CDR3: CASSLTHLGGVYGYTF. CDR3 nucleotide sequence: TGTGCCAGCAGCTTAACCCATCTGGGGGGGGTCTATGGCTACACCTTC.

The chain has TRBV7-9 and TRBJ2-5; 7 nucleotides line up with TRBD1. Germline V gene sequence: CDR1 SEHNR, CDR2 FQNEAQ (reference sequence). The CDR3 loop spans 16 amino acids. The V gene end was trimmed by 1 base and the J gene end by 2 bases; junction bases not matched to a gene: 7. DNA of the CDR3: TGTGCCAGCAGCTTAGTACTCCCGGGACAGCAAGAGACCCAGTACTTC. It translates to CASSLVLPGQQETQYF.

The rearrangement links TRBV4-3 to TRBJ2-3; D possibly corresponds to TRBD2 (5 bases). V was clipped by 4 bases and J by 2 bases, with 16 bases between them. There are 16 residues in the CDR3. Germline CDR1 LGHNA, CDR2 YSLEER. CDR3 loop: CASSLLVSGYTDTQYF. The CDR3 DNA is TGCGCCAGCAGCCTCCTAGTGAGCGGTTACACAGATACGCAGTATTTT.

The V gene is TRBV29-1, the J gene TRBJ2-1, with 8 bases fitting TRBD1. Looked up from germline, CDR1 is SQVTM and CDR2 is ANQGSEA. Trimming at V came to 0 bases and at J to 8 bases, leaving 6 bases not matched to a gene. The CDR3 runs to 14 residues. The CDR3, as DNA: TGCAGCGTTGAAGAGTCAGGGGGCGGCTATGAGCAGTTCTTC. Translated, it gives CSVEESGGGYEQFF.

This clonotype was detected only a few times. CDR3 nucleotides: TGTGCCAGCAGCTTGTATACTGGTAATAATTCACCCCTCCACTTT. This sequence encodes CASSLYTGNNSPLHF. The rearrangement uses TRBV5-6 and TRBJ1-6, with D unresolved. The CDR3 consists of 15 residues. The V end lost 1 base, the J end lost 5 bases, and 10 bases lay between the germline ends. Per germline, CDR1 SGHDT and CDR2 YYEEEE.

The sample holds many counts of this clonotype. The chain joins TRBV12-3 or TRBV12-4 to TRBJ1-2; D is undetermined. V lost 4 bases, J lost 5 bases, and 5 bases lay in between. This CDR3 is 11 amino acids long. CDR3 amino acids: CASSYGYGYTF. The CDR3, as DNA: TGTGCCAGCAGTTACGGATATGGCTACACCTTC.

The rearrangement uses TRBV11-2 and TRBJ2-7, with 11 positions matching TRBD2. CDR3 length equals 15 residues. In germline, CDR1 is SGHAT, CDR2 FQNNGV. V dropped 5 bases and J dropped 2; count of bases not matched to a gene: 5. The chain's CDR3 is CASSPGTSGTYEQYV. DNA of the CDR3: TGTGCCAGCAGCCCGGGGACTAGCGGAACCTACGAGCAGTACGTC.

This clonotype was recorded many times. The CDR3 DNA sequence: TGTGCCAGCAGTGCGGACATGGGGGGAGGTTGGACTGAAGCTTTCTTT. This gives the protein CASSADMGGGWTEAFF. V gene TRBV6-1 combines with J gene TRBJ1-1; the D gene is possibly TRBD1 (5 bases). The germline V and J ends were trimmed by 4 bases and 5 bases, with 20 bases remaining between them. Per the germline V gene, CDR1 is MNHNS and CDR2 is SASEGT. This CDR3 region has 16 residues.

This clonotype was seen a few times. This sequence joins TRBV20-1 and TRBJ1-2, with 7 positions matching TRBD1. Losses at the gene ends were 3 bases for V and 7 bases for J; bases not matched to a gene: 14. Germline loops: CDR1 DFQATT, CDR2 SNEGSKA (reference sequence). This CDR3 is 15 amino acids long. The CDR3 DNA reads as TGCAGTGCTAGTGCCCCCGGGACAGCCAAAGGTGGCTACACCTTC. It encodes CSASAPGTAKGGYTF.

Many counts were recorded for this clonotype. This chain joins TRBV28 and TRBJ1-3; D not certain. V lost 1 base, J lost 9 bases, and 4 bases lay in between. This CDR3 comprises 11 residues. CDR1 MDHEN and CDR2 SYDVKM come from the germline V gene. Written as DNA, the CDR3 is TGTGCCAGCAGTTTATATGGCACCATATATTTT. It specifies CASSLYGTIYF.

This clonotype came up many times. The CDR3 loop reads CASSLTPKISYNEQFF. CDR3 coding DNA: TGTGCCAGCAGCCTTACCCCCAAGATCTCCTACAATGAGCAGTTCTTC. The chain combines TRBV7-2 with TRBJ2-1; D not resolved. Deletions cut 5 bases from V and 0 bases from J, with 14 bases between. Germline-derived CDR1 and CDR2 are SGHTA and FQGNSA. The CDR3 covers 16 residues.

This clonotype was seen repeatedly, ten times or more. This CDR3 reads CASSLWATGGQPQHF. CDR3 nucleotides: TGTGCCAGCAGTTTATGGGCTACAGGGGGTCAGCCCCAGCATTTT. The rearrangement joins TRBV27 to TRBJ1-5; 8 bases are a match to TRBD1. The germline V gene encodes CDR1 MNHEY and CDR2 SMNVEV (reference sequence). Unmatched junction bases numbered 5, after V lost 1 base and J lost 6 bases. CDR3 length equals 15 residues.

This clonotype has just a few counts. The V and J genes are TRBV5-4 and TRBJ1-1, with D unclear. Germline CDR1 reads SGHNT; CDR2 reads YYREEE (reference sequence). The CDR3 extends over 14 amino acids. Trimming took 0 bases from V and 1 from J, leaving 7 bases between them. The DNA of the CDR3 is TGTGCCAGCAGCTTGGACTTGACGAACACTGAAGCTTTCTTT. It specifies CASSLDLTNTEAFF.

The table lists this clonotype with many counts. The chain is built from TRBV7-2 and TRBJ1-3; D may be TRBD1 (5 bases). The CDR3 extends over 13 amino acids. Germline V lookup: CDR1 SGHTA, CDR2 FQGNSA. Trimming took 5 bases from V and 4 from J, leaving 9 bases between them. The CDR3 loop is CASSPDNGNTIYF. The DNA of the CDR3 is TGTGCCAGCAGCCCGGACAACGGAAACACCATATATTTT. The full variable domain, with the rest looked up from reference TRBV7-2 and TRBJ1-3, is GAGVSQSPSNKVTEKGKDVELRCDPISGHTALYWYRQSLGQGLEFLIYFQGNSAPDKSGLPSDRFSAERTGGSVSTLTIQRTQQEDSAVYLCASSPDNGNTIYFGEGSWLTVV.

This clonotype was picked up many times. The J gene is TRBJ2-7, the V gene TRBV2, with a possible D match to TRBD1 (6 bases). This CDR3 has 14 residues. The ends were cut back, 5 bases at V and 3 bases at J, with 14 bases in the middle. Looked up from germline, CDR1 is SNHLY and CDR2 is FYNNEI. CDR3 DNA: TGTGCCAGCAGTCCCAGGACAGCAAACTACGAGCAGTACTTC. It encodes CASSPRTANYEQYF. The whole variable domain, remainder taken from reference TRBV2 and TRBJ2-7, is EPEVTQTPSHQVTQMGQEVILRCVPISNHLYFYWYRQILGQKVEFLVSFYNNEISEKSEIFDDQFSVERPDGSNFTLKIRSTKLEDSAMYFCASSPRTANYEQYFGPGTRLTVT.